This record looks at one T cell receptor (beta chain) sequence and its context. This clone was detected once. Its recognized antigen is unknown. No quality values exist for individual bases; no much larger clone is one base distant. Collaborating institutions collected whole blood in K2EDTA tubes following their own protocols. For TCRbeta analysis, collaborators shipped samples as frozen whole blood, isolated PBMCs, or DNA extracted from either of those sample types. This sample was included in a study of blood T cell repertoires in COVID-19 (TCRdb year 2020). About the full investigation: The collaborator samples originated in the United States, Italy and Spain and spanned the acute and convalescent phases of COVID-19. The material from the prospective study consisted of cDNA or gDNA derived from T cells, B-cell-depleted T cells, or PBMCs. Subjects who had been exposed to COVID-19, were actively infected with it, or had recovered from it provided the deeply sampled blood TCRbeta repertoires that made up the dataset. The repertoires were released in a freely available public database intended as a resource for research on the immune response to SARS-CoV-2. Samples were obtained from the ongoing ImmuneRACE study (first 160 participants) and from some 1,300 subjects provided by 6 global collaborators. Nearly every sample came with metadata listing a de-identified subject ID, COVID-19 status, age in years and sex. Where HLA class I and class II types were available, the types were taken from metadata supplied by the sample provider, not from assay-based typing. Study-wide conclusions, independent of this receptor: How much clinical and demographic metadata was included differed by source and by participant, and the metadata was provided uncurated.

TCRbeta CDR3 regions were amplified from genomic DNA by means of the immunoSEQ Assay, a bias-controlled multiplex PCR. On the authors' methods: Within the assay, amplification of reference gene primers was used to estimate how many nucleated cells each sample contained. To quantify the absolute abundance of each unique TCRbeta CDR3 rearrangement, sequence reads were collapsed and filtered. For each sample, productive Simpson clonality was calculated as the square root of Simpson's diversity index across productive rearrangements. What TCRdb holds here is the immuneACCESS table cut down to in-frame rearrangements. Part of the clones is not present; checked against another copy, under half of the missing clones reflect an unresolved V gene, and the others are unexplained. V, J and clone size are taken as reported in that table, and D and trimming were inferred from the DNA itself. Present in this sample are 200,000 to 250,000 clones, approximately 91% of which were seen just once. Around 2.8% of the sample comes from the top ten.

The sequence came from a woman aged 55-70 years with acute or convalescent COVID-19. The sample comprised peripheral blood.

The sequenced DNA is TGTGCCAGCAGCTCGCCGGGACAGGGCGGTGAAAAACTGTTTTTT. It translates to CASSSPGQGGEKLFF. The chain employs TRBV7-2 and TRBJ1-4; 9 nucleotides in the junction match TRBD1. The CDR3 goes from the cysteine to the phenylalanine over 15 residues. CDR3 DNA only is kept here, 45 bases in frame from base 1. Clipping removes 4 bases from V and 7 bases from J, with 7 as the unmatched junction base count. From the germline V gene, CDR1 is SGHTA and CDR2 is FQGNSA.